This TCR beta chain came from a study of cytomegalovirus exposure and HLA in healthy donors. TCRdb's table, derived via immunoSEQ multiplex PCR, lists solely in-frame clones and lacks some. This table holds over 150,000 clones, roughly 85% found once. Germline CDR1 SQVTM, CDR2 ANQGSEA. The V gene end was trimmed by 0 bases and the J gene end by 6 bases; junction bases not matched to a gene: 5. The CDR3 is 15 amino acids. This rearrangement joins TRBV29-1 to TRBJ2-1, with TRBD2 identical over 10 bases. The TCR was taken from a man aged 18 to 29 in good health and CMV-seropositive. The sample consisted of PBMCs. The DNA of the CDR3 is TGCAGCGTTGAAGATCAAGCGGGGGGGCTCAATGAGCAGTTCTTC. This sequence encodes CSVEDQAGGLNEQFF.